The clone carrying this TCR beta chain has only a few counts. Its target is not known. The source of the sample is a study of CD8+ T cells in alopecia areata. Across the study: A regimen of oral tofacitinib, 5 to 10 mg twice daily, was given to treated patients. Points from the study as a whole: The study also sequences resident alphabeta T cells of normal skin in scalp samples.

Reverse transcription of extracted RNA yielded cDNA, which provided the sequencing template. The table came from immunoSEQ multiplex PCR; TCRdb's copy has only in-frame clones and leaves some out. The table records some 100,000 clones, under 40% of them present only once. CDR1 is SQVTM, CDR2 ANQGSEA, per germline. This CDR3 comprises 13 residues. The germline V and J ends were trimmed by 6 bases and 6 bases, with 12 bases remaining between them. The receptor's source is a human donor with alopecia areata. The sequenced sample was CD4+ T cells sorted from blood. The chain has TRBV29-1 and TRBJ1-6; no clear D gene. The CDR3 reads CSVRDQTNSPLHF. Written as DNA, the CDR3 is TGCAGCGTGCGAGACCAAACTAATTCACCCCTCCACTTT.